This T cell receptor beta chain was sequenced in a study of T cells in tumors after PD-1 blockade. The assay was immunoSEQ multiplex PCR, and TCRdb's table has in-frame clones only and misses some. There are more than 45,000 clones in the sample; approximately 79% occur only once, and around 8.7% lies in the top ten. V was clipped by 6 bases and J by 4 bases, with 21 bases between them. This CDR3 region has 15 residues. Germline CDR1 is SQVTM and CDR2 is ANQGSEA. The source material was PBMCs, sampled before anti-PD-1 therapy. The chain combines TRBV29-1 with TRBJ1-2, with D perhaps matching TRBD1 (5 bases). The sequence was obtained from a human donor with advanced basal cell or squamous cell carcinoma (not recorded which). CDR3 region: CSVWGEGATTYGYTF. The CDR3 nucleotides read TGCAGCGTCTGGGGGGAAGGGGCAACTACCTATGGCTACACCTTC.